These T cell receptor beta chains were read from a single sample in a study of cytomegalovirus exposure and HLA in healthy donors. Profiled with immunoSEQ multiplex PCR; TCRdb holds only in-frame clones, not every one. The sample has about 340,000 clones; roughly 90% are singletons. The source material was PBMCs. The origin of the receptors is a woman under 30 in good health and CMV-seronegative. The conserved cysteine and the conserved F or W are not part of the CDR3 here. Fields, in order: CDR3 length, J gene, clone size, V gene, CDR3 protein. Expanded clones get a size class; other rows say once, few or many, or leave the size out.

len: 15; j_gene: TRBJ2-7; abundance: NA; v_gene: TRBV19; CDR3aa: ASSIGGSGTNPTRQY
len: 14; j_gene: TRBJ2-7; abundance: few; v_gene: TRBV4-1; CDR3aa: ASSQDGGQGALEQY
len: 14; j_gene: TRBJ1-1; abundance: few; v_gene: TRBV9; CDR3aa: ASSVDVSSKGTEAF
len: 12; j_gene: TRBJ1-2; abundance: NA; v_gene: TRBV29-1; CDR3aa: SVAEPAPSGGYT
len: 12; j_gene: TRBJ1-1; abundance: NA; v_gene: TRBV19; CDR3aa: ASSTASVERRAF
len: 14; j_gene: TRBJ2-3; abundance: NA; v_gene: TRBV5-1; CDR3aa: ASSLNYRDAGDTQY
len: 14; j_gene: TRBJ1-2; abundance: NA; v_gene: TRBV18; CDR3aa: ASSPSVAGADYGYT
len: 15; j_gene: TRBJ2-7; abundance: NA; v_gene: TRBV7-2; CDR3aa: ASSLGPPGQGAYEQY
len: 9; j_gene: TRBJ2-3; abundance: NA; v_gene: TRBV6-6; CDR3aa: ASMSGDTQY
len: 16; j_gene: TRBJ2-7; abundance: NA; v_gene: TRBV5-1; CDR3aa: ASSLDTSGRRLGYEQY
len: 12; j_gene: TRBJ1-5; abundance: NA; v_gene: TRBV27; CDR3aa: ASSLSRVNQPQH
len: 11; j_gene: TRBJ2-5; abundance: NA; v_gene: TRBV27; CDR3aa: ASRRQGEETQY
len: 14; j_gene: TRBJ2-7; abundance: NA; v_gene: TRBV18; CDR3aa: ASSRTPGTASHEQY
len: 11; j_gene: TRBJ2-7; abundance: NA; v_gene: TRBV2; CDR3aa: ASRNQGNYEQY
len: 12; j_gene: TRBJ1-2; abundance: NA; v_gene: TRBV5-4; CDR3aa: ASSLAGTGGGYT
len: 11; j_gene: TRBJ1-2; abundance: NA; v_gene: TRBV5-6; CDR3aa: ASSEDRGPGYT
len: 14; j_gene: TRBJ1-1; abundance: NA; v_gene: TRBV27; CDR3aa: ASSPGITGGFTEAF
len: 16; j_gene: TRBJ2-1; abundance: NA; v_gene: TRBV29-1; CDR3aa: SVEGREGLIGSYNEQF
len: 11; j_gene: TRBJ1-1; abundance: NA; v_gene: TRBV6-5; CDR3aa: ASTLAMNTEAF
len: 13; j_gene: TRBJ2-1; abundance: NA; v_gene: TRBV11-2; CDR3aa: ASSRRLAGGPEQF
len: 15; j_gene: TRBJ2-5; abundance: once; v_gene: TRBV18; CDR3aa: ASSPLLGQGVSETQY
len: 9; j_gene: TRBJ2-1; abundance: few; v_gene: TRBV18; CDR3aa: ASSSRDEQF
len: 11; j_gene: TRBJ1-2; abundance: NA; v_gene: TRBV15; CDR3aa: ATSRERQGLRT
len: 15; j_gene: TRBJ2-6; abundance: few; v_gene: TRBV25-1; CDR3aa: ASSDPSRGTGANVLT
len: 12; j_gene: TRBJ1-2; abundance: NA; v_gene: TRBV18; CDR3aa: ASSPLDRDDGYT
len: 11; j_gene: TRBJ1-1; abundance: NA; v_gene: TRBV5-6; CDR3aa: ASRRVLNTEAF
len: 14; j_gene: TRBJ2-1; abundance: NA; v_gene: TRBV29-1; CDR3aa: SVATSGFFSYNEQF
len: 13; j_gene: TRBJ2-7; abundance: NA; v_gene: TRBV28; CDR3aa: ASSPPSGSSYEQY
len: 14; j_gene: TRBJ2-1; abundance: NA; v_gene: TRBV19; CDR3aa: ASSKGGGQSYNEQF
len: 12; j_gene: TRBJ2-2; abundance: NA; v_gene: TRBV2; CDR3aa: ASSEFPRTGELF
len: 13; j_gene: TRBJ2-1; abundance: once; v_gene: TRBV7-7; CDR3aa: ASSPGLAVYNEQF
len: 13; j_gene: TRBJ1-5; abundance: NA; v_gene: TRBV5-8; CDR3aa: ASSLRTGNNQPQH
len: 12; j_gene: TRBJ1-2; abundance: few; v_gene: TRBV15; CDR3aa: ATSRKDTQYGYT
len: 11; j_gene: TRBJ2-7; abundance: NA; v_gene: TRBV11-3; CDR3aa: ASSLDSTYEQY
len: 12; j_gene: TRBJ2-1; abundance: NA; v_gene: TRBV7-3; CDR3aa: ASSQRQGQNEQF
len: 13; j_gene: TRBJ1-4; abundance: NA; v_gene: TRBV5-1; CDR3aa: ASSIQGTFYEKLF
len: 13; j_gene: TRBJ2-7; abundance: once; v_gene: TRBV11-2; CDR3aa: ASSLGAGTWYEQY
len: 11; j_gene: TRBJ2-7; abundance: NA; v_gene: TRBV6-6; CDR3aa: ASTKAASREQY
len: 15; j_gene: TRBJ2-7; abundance: NA; v_gene: TRBV7-3; CDR3aa: ASSVSTSGGLGDEQY
len: 15; j_gene: TRBJ2-2; abundance: NA; v_gene: TRBV18; CDR3aa: ASSPPRAGAGTGELF
len: 11; j_gene: TRBJ2-5; abundance: NA; v_gene: TRBV6-1; CDR3aa: ASRGLAQETQY
len: 14; j_gene: TRBJ2-2; abundance: NA; v_gene: TRBV4-2; CDR3aa: ASSAFGADNTGELF
len: 15; j_gene: TRBJ2-1; abundance: NA; v_gene: TRBV11-2; CDR3aa: ASSQEGLAGMYNEQF
len: 12; j_gene: TRBJ2-2; abundance: NA; v_gene: TRBV7-9; CDR3aa: ASSFLRTGGELF
len: 10; j_gene: TRBJ2-7; abundance: many; v_gene: TRBV14; CDR3aa: ASSQANYEQY
len: 12; j_gene: TRBJ2-2; abundance: NA; v_gene: TRBV7-9; CDR3aa: ASCSSGSTGELF
len: 11; j_gene: TRBJ1-1; abundance: few; v_gene: TRBV7-3; CDR3aa: ASRGQEDTEAF
len: 9; j_gene: TRBJ2-7; abundance: NA; v_gene: TRBV2; CDR3aa: ASTAGGQGY